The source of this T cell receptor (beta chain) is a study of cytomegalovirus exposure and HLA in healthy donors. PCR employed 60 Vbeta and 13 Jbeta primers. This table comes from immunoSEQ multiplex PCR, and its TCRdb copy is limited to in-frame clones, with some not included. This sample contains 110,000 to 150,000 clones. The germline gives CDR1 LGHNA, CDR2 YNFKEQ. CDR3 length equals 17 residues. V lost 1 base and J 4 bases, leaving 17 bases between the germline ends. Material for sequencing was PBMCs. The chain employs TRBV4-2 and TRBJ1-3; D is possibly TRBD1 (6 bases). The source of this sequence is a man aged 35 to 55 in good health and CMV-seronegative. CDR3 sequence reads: CASSQADGQFWGNTIYF. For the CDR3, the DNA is TGTGCCAGCAGCCAAGCCGACGGACAGTTCTGGGGAAACACCATATATTTT.